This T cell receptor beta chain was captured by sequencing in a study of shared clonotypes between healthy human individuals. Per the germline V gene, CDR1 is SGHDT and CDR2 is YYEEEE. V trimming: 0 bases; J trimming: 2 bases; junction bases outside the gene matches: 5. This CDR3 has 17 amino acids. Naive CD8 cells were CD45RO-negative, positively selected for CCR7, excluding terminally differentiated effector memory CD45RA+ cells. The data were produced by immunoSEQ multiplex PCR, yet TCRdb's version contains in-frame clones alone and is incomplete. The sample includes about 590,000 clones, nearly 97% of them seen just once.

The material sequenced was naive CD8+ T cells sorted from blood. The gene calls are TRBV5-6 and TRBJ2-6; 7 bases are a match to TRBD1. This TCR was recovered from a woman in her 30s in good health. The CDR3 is CASSLVFGTAGANVLTF. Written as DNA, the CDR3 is TGTGCCAGCAGCTTGGTGTTCGGGACAGCTGGGGCCAACGTCCTGACTTTC.